The following is a TCR beta chain sequence with its context. This clone was recorded once. The antigen it recognizes is unknown. No much larger clone exists at a distance of one base, and base qualities are not known. All of the isolated RNA was reverse transcribed with the High Capacity cDNA Reverse Transcription Kit, so expressed TCRB transcripts were sequenced. Naive, central memory and regulatory T cell samples underwent deep immunoSEQ sequencing, averaging about 3.57 million total reads per sample. Sorted cells were lysed in RLT buffer, and RNA was extracted using DNase-treated RNeasy Micro or Mini kits according to cell number. Each cell subset was processed on its own to prevent cross-contamination, while patient and healthy donor samples were processed together. TCRB sequences were amplified from cDNA with the immunoSEQ multiplex PCR, producing 87-bp fragments spanning the CDR3 region. The amplicons were sequenced using the Illumina HiSeq platform. The authors' analysis ran thus. PCR bias was corrected computationally using synthetic template baselines, and reads within Hamming distance 2 were collapsed, with unmergeable singletons discarded. Reads were aligned against IMGT to assign V, D and J genes, CDR3 length and insertions or deletions at six rearrangement sites. Within each subset, clonotype counts were normalized to sorted cell number, and only after that were true diversity and Gini coefficients computed with the tcR R package. Repertoire sharing was quantified using the overlap coefficient calculated on TCRB nucleotide sequences. In TCRdb, the immuneACCESS table is reduced to in-frame sequences with V and J assigned. These tables do not hold every clone; where another copy was compared, an unresolved V gene accounts for under half, and the others remain unexplained. That table furnishes V, J and clone size, whereas the DNA furnished D and trimming. The sample table holds about 120,000 clones, of which around 17% were seen once. Jointly, the top ten make up about 2.5% of the sample.

A single peripheral blood draw of approximately 100 mL on average was collected from each donor into heparinised tubes. A BD FACSAria II was used to sort naive, central memory, regulatory and stem cell-like memory CD4+ T cells with a panel that included CD45RO, CCR7, CD25, CD127, CD95 and CD27. All sorted populations exceeded 95% purity. Right away, PBMCs were isolated by Lymphoprep density gradient centrifugation and were stained directly, with no culture step. So that batch effects would be minimized, each experiment stained and sorted samples in pairs, pairing one healthy donor with one patient. The sample originates from a study of beta chain features in type 1 diabetes (dated by TCRdb to 2016 to 2018). Turning to the overall study: Mean age, gender distribution, total cell number and subset yield were not different between patients and healthy donors. A total of about 100,000,000 sorted cells were examined across all samples, and RNA yield correlated strongly with the number of cells per subset. Whereas all 28 donors provided naive and central memory subsets, regulatory and stem cell-like memory subsets were isolated from just 8 patients and roughly 8 healthy donors. The study compared TCRB repertoires of sorted circulating CD4+ T cell subsets between recently diagnosed type 1 diabetes patients and matched healthy donors. Overall study outcomes, separate from this receptor: At VDJ recombination sites, type 1 diabetes patients had fewer insertions and more deleted nucleotides, which implies abnormalities in thymic rearrangement. Naive, central memory and regulatory TCRB repertoires appeared to be more alike among patients than among healthy donors. PCR may preferentially amplify shorter templates, but because patient and control samples were amplified and corrected together, any resulting skew would affect both groups equally. Type 1 diabetes patients showed a moderate but significant shortening of TCRB CDR3 length in all four CD4+ subsets. HLA sub-analyses involved small numbers of individuals, so any influence of HLA type on TCRB rearrangement remained unresolved. Because cDNA was sequenced instead of genomic DNA, highly expressing activated cells could be over-represented, though the groups showed no difference in activation or CD3 levels.

Including cysteine and phenylalanine, the CDR3 has 13 amino acids. Of the read, only the CDR3 DNA is kept; its 39 bases are in frame from base 1. The germline V gene yields SQVTM for CDR1 and ANQGSEA for CDR2. Trimming at the junction amounts to 3 bases on V and 4 bases on J, and the germline ends lie 12 bases apart. The source is a man younger than 40 with type 1 diabetes. The sample comprised central memory CD4+ T cells from blood. The chain is made from TRBV29-1 and TRBJ1-2, and the D gene may be TRBD1, 6 bases matching. The base sequence is TGCAGCGTTGACGGGCAGGGGAGCTATGGCTACACCTTC. Its protein is CSVDGQGSYGYTF.